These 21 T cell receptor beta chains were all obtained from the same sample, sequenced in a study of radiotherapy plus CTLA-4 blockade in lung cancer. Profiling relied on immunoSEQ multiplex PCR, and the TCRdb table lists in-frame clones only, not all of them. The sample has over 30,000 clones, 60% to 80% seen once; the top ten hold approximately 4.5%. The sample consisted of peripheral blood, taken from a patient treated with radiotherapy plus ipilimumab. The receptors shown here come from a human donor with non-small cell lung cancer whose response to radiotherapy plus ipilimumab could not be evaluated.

CDR3 region: CASAAAGGLYNEQFF. Written as DNA, the CDR3 is TGTGCCAGCGCCGCGGCGGGAGGACTATACAATGAGCAGTTCTTC. The chain has TRBV5-4 and TRBJ2-1; 8 nucleotides align to TRBD2. The germline V gene has CDR1 SGHNT and CDR2 YYREEE (reference sequence). The CDR3 sequence is 15 residues long. Unmatched junction bases numbered 10, after V lost 7 bases and J lost 4 bases.

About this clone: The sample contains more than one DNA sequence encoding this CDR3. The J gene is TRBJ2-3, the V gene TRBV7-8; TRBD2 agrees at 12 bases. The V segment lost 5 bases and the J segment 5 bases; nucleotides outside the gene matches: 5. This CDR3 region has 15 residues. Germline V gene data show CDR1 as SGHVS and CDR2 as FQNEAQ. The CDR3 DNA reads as TGTGCCAGCAGCAGACTAGCGGGAGAAGGAGATACGCAGTATTTT. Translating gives CASSRLAGEGDTQYF.

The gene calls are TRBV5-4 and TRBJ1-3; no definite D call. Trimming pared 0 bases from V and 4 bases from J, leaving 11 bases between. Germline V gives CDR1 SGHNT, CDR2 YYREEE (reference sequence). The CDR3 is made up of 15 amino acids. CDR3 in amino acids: CASSLAAEGGNTIYF. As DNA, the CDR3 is TGTGCCAGCAGCTTGGCCGCGGAGGGCGGAAACACCATATATTTT.

CDR3 amino acids: CSAVLITYNEQFF. The CDR3 region has the DNA TGCAGCGCCGTACTCATCACCTACAATGAGCAGTTCTTC. The gene calls are TRBV29-1 and TRBJ2-1; no firm D call. Between the trimmed V and J ends, which lost 7 bases and 2 bases, there was a span of 12 bases. CDR3 length equals 13 residues. Germline-derived CDR1 and CDR2 are SQVTM and ANQGSEA.

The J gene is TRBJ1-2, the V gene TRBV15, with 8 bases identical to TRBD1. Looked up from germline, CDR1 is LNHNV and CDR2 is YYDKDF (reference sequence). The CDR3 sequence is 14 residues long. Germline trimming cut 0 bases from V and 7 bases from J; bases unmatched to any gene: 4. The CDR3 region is CATSRDMTGVGYTF. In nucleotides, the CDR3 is TGTGCCACCAGCAGAGATATGACAGGGGTTGGCTACACCTTC.

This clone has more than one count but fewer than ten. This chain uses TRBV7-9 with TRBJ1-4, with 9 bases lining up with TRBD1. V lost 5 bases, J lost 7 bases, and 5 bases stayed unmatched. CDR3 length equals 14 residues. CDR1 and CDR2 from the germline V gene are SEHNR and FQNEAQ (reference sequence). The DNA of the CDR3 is TGTGCCAGCAGCCAGGACAGGGGAGTTGAAAAACTGTTTTTT. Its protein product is CASSQDRGVEKLFF.

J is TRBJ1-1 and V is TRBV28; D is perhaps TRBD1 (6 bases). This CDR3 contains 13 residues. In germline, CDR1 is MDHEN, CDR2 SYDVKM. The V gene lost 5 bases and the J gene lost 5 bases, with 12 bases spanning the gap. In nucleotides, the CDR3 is TGTGCCAGCAGTGCAGGGGTTATGACTGAAGCTTTCTTT. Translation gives CASSAGVMTEAFF.

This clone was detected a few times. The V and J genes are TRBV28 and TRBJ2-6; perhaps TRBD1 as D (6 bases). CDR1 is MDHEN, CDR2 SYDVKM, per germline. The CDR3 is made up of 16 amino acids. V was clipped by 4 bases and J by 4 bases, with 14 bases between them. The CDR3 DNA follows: TGTGCCAGCAGTTCGCCACAGGGATACGGGGCCAACGTCCTGACTTTC. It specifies CASSSPQGYGANVLTF.

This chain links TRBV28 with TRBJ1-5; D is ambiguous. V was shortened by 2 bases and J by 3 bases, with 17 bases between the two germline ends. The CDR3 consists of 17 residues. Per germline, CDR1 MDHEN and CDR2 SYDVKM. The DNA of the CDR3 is TGTGCCAGCAGTTTAAGGACCCATGGAGGCCTCAATCAGCCCCAGCATTTT. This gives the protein CASSLRTHGGLNQPQHF.

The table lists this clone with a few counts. The CDR3 loop is CASSLEGPKEAFF. CDR3 nucleotide sequence: TGTGCCAGCAGCTTAGAGGGGCCAAAAGAAGCTTTCTTT. The J gene is TRBJ1-1, the V gene TRBV11-1; TRBD1 might be the D (5 bases). Trimming cost V 1 base and J 8 bases, with 11 bases left between them. CDR1 and CDR2 (germline): SGHAT, FQDESV (reference sequence). This CDR3 region has 13 residues.

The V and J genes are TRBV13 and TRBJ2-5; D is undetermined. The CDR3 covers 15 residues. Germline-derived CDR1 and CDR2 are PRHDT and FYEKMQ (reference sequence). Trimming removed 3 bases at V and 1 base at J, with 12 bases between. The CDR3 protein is CASSFFASGQETQYF. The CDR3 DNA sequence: TGTGCCAGCAGCTTCTTCGCTAGTGGCCAAGAGACCCAGTACTTC.

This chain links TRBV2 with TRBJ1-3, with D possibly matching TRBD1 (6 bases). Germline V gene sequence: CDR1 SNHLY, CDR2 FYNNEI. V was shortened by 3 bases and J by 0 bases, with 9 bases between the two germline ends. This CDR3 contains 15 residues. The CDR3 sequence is CASSETDSSGNTIYF. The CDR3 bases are TGTGCCAGCAGTGAGACGGACAGCTCTGGAAACACCATATATTTT.

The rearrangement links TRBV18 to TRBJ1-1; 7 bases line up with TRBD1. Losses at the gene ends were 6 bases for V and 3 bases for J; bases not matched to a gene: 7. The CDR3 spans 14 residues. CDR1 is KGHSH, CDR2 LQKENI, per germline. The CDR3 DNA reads TGTGCCAGCTCCCTTTCCGACAGGGACACTGAAGCTTTCTTT. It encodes CASSLSDRDTEAFF.

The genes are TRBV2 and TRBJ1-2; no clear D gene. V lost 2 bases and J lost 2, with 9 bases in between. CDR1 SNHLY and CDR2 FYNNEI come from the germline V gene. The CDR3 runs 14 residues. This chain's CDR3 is CASSELGRNYGYTF. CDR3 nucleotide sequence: TGTGCCAGCAGTGAACTTGGCAGGAACTATGGCTACACCTTC.

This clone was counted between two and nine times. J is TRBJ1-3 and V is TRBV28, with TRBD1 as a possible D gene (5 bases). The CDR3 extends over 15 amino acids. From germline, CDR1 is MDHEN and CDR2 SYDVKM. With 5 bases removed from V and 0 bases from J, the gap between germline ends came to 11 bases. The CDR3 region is CASSPQGSSGNTIYF. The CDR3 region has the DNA TGTGCCAGCAGTCCGCAGGGTAGCTCTGGAAACACCATATATTTT. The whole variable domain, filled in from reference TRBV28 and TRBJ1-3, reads DVKVTQSSRYLVKRTGEKVFLECVQDMDHENMFWYRQDPGLGLRLIYFSYDVKMKEKGDIPEGYSVSREKKERFSLILESASTNQTSMYLCASSPQGSSGNTIYFGEGSWLTVV.

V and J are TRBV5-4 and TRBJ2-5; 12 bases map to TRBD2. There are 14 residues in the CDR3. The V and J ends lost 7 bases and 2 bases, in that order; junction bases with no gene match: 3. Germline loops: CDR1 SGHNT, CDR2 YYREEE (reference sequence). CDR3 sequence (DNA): TGTGCCAGCGGGACTAGCGGGCTTCAAGAGACCCAGTACTTC. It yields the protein CASGTSGLQETQYF. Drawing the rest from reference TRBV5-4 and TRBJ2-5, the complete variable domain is ETGVTQSPTHLIKTRGQQVTLRCSSQSGHNTVSWYQQALGQGPQFIFQYYREEENGRGNFPPRFSGLQFPNYSSELNVNALELDDSALYLCASGTSGLQETQYFGPGTRLLVL.

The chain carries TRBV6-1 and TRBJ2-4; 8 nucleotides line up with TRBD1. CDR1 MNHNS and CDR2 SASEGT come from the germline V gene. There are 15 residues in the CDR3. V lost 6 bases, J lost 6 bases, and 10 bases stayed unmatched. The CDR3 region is CASRSGQGWGNIQYF. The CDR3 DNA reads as TGTGCCAGCAGATCAGGACAGGGCTGGGGAAACATTCAGTACTTC.

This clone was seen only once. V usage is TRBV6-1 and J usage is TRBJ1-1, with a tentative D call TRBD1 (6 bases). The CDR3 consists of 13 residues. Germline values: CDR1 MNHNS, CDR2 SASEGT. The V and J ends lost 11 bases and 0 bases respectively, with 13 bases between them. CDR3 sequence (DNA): TGTGCCGGTGCACAGGGAATGAACACTGAAGCTTTCTTT. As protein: CAGAQGMNTEAFF.

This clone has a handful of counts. DNA for the CDR3: TGTGCCAGCAGTGGGACTAGCGGGATCAGCACAGATACGCAGTATTTT. Protein product: CASSGTSGISTDTQYF. The chain employs TRBV6-1 and TRBJ2-3; 12 positions match TRBD2. Trimming cost V 4 bases and J 0 bases; bases outside gene matches: 2. This CDR3 spans 16 amino acids. CDR1 and CDR2 (germline): MNHNS, SASEGT.

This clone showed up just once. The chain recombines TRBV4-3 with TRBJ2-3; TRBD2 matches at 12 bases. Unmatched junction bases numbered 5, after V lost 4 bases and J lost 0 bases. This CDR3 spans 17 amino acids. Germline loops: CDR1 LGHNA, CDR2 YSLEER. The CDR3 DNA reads TGCGCCAGCAGCCCGTGGACTAGCGGGGAGAGCACAGATACGCAGTATTTT. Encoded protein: CASSPWTSGESTDTQYF.

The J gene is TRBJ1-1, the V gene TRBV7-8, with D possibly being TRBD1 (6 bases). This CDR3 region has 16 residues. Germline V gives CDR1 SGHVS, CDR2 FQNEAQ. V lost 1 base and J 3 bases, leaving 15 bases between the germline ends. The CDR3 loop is CASSLGGDRTHTEAFF. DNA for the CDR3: TGTGCCAGCAGCTTAGGGGGAGACAGGACCCACACTGAAGCTTTCTTT. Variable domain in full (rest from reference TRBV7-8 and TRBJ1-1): GAGVSQSPRYKVAKRGQDVALRCDPISGHVSLFWYQQALGQGPEFLTYFQNEAQLDKSGLPSDRFFAERPEGSVSTLKIQRTQQEDSAVYLCASSLGGDRTHTEAFFGQGTRLTVV.